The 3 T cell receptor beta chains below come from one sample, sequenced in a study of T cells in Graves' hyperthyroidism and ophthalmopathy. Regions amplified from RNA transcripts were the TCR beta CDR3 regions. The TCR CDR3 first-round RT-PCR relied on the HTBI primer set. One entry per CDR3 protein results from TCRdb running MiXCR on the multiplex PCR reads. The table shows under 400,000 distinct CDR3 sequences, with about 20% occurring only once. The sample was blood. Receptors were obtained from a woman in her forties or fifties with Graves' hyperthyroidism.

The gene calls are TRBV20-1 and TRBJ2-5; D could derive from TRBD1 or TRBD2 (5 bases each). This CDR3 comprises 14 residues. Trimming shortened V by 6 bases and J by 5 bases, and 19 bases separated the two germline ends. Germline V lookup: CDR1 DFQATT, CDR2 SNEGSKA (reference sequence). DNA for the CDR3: TGCAGTGCGGTCAACAAGCCTGAGGGGGAGACCCAGTACTTC. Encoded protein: CSAVNKPEGETQYF.

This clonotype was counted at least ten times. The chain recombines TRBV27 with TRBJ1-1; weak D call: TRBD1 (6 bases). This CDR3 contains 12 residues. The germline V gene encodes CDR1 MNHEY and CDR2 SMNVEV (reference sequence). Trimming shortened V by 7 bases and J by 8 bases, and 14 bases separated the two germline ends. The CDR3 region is CASTSLGAEAFF. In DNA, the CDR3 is TGTGCCAGCACCTCCTTGGGGGCAGAAGCTTTCTTT.

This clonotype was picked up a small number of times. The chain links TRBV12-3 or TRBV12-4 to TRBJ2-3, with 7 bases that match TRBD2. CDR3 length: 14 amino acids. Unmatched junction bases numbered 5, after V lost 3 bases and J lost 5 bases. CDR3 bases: TGTGCCAGCAGTTTCCGGGGGAGGGGAGATACGCAGTATTTT. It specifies CASSFRGRGDTQYF.